This section outlines one TCR beta chain sequence together with its context. In this sample, this clonotype turned up a few times. Its antigen is unknown. Per-base quality was not reported, and no clone a single base away is much larger than it. This sample was included in a study of blood T cells in healthy people across ages (dated by TCRdb to the mid-2010s). The study in broad terms: In model experiments, template switching captured roughly one uniquely barcoded TCR beta cDNA molecule for every two T cells. Donors of different ages were randomly distributed across sequencing lanes to avoid experimental bias. The study analyzed two additional independent replicas of 1 million unique cDNA reads from the same blood draw for two donors, one aged 18 to 30 and one aged 80 or older. Using deep sequencing normalized with unique cDNA molecular identifiers, the study measured how TCR beta repertoire diversity changes with age. Four age groups were formed from the donors: young (average approximately 17 years), middle-aged (approximately 39), aged (more than 55) and long-lived (roughly 88). What the work shows at the level of the full study, not this receptor alone: The CMV infection status of donors was not known, potentially confounding age-related changes in expanded clonotypes. Conclusive comparison of naive and antigen-experienced compartments was prevented by the profiling of bulk unsorted PBMCs. Compared with the aged group, the long-lived group had more naive CD4+ T cells, fewer expanded clones and increased TCR diversity, a pattern suggesting age selection. Observed TCR beta diversity correlated strongly with the percentage of naive T cells measured by flow cytometry. As age increased, observed TCR beta diversity per million T cells dropped in a roughly linear way, and a significant reduction was already evident by age about 40. Total diversity estimates from one million sequenced T cells were considered lower bounds and underestimates.

Donors were 35 to 40 systemically healthy Caucasian individuals from Russia aged roughly 6 to 90 years. Roughly 9.5 milliliters of peripheral blood were drawn from each donor into EDTA-treated Vacutainer tubes. PBMCs were isolated by Ficoll-Paque density-gradient centrifugation, with at least 7 million obtained per sample. Trizol reagent was used to extract total RNA from the PBMCs, yielding at least 5.5 micrograms per sample. Naive CD45RAhigh/CD27high T cell percentages were measured by flow cytometry on a PBMC aliquot from every donor. V gives up 6 bases and J gives up 3 bases, and the segment between their germline ends measures 17 bases. The CDR3 has 14 amino acids, counting the end cysteine and phenylalanine. CDR3 DNA is the only sequence kept; it has 42 bases, read in frame from the first base. Reading the germline V gene gives CDR1 SQVTM and CDR2 ANQGSEA. The library was obtained by 5' RACE. TCRdb records Illumina HiSeq 2500 as the sequencer. A second roughly 6 to 12 cycle PCR used a sample-barcoded 5' primer and a J-beta primer mix. A unique molecular identifier was introduced onto each TCR beta cDNA molecule by a template-switch 5' adaptor carrying 12 random nucleotides. Each sample yielded at least 2.5 million CDR3-containing paired-end reads. First-strand cDNA was synthesized from all RNA with the Mint cDNA synthesis kit, primed by a TRBC-specific oligonucleotide. After uracil-DNA glycosylase treatment, a first 18-cycle PCR used universal primers M1SS and BC2_uni_R on all cDNA. The paper's processing steps were these. For normalization, 1 million high-quality reads were randomly selected from each sample, with every read carrying a distinct molecular identifier. Reads with shared molecular identifiers were discarded instead of being binned into consensus sequences. CDR3 identification, clonotype clustering and error correction used MiTCR with a Q25 quality threshold and the strictest error-elimination algorithm. A nonparametric unseen species model with Euler transformation was used to estimate lower-bound total TCR beta diversity. TCRdb took the public reads, trimmed them with fastp at Q25, ran MiXCR for clone calling and kept in-frame beta chains. Every CDR3 protein is listed once, alongside the most common genes and DNA of its rows. For this entry, the V and J calls and clone size follow TCRdb and not the study's own pipeline. The sample table records about 970,000 distinct CDR3 sequences; roughly 50% of these occur just once. The ten largest clones capture 20% to 25% of the sample.

Recombination joined TRBV29-1 with TRBJ2-5; TRBD1 is a possible D gene, resting on 5 matching bases. The TCR comes from an older woman in good health. Sequencing was carried out using blood. The DNA is as follows: TGCAGCGTGCAGGGCAGCCGCTTAGAAGAGACCCAGTACTTC. It translates as CSVQGSRLEETQYF.